Each of the 30 T cell receptor beta chains below was sequenced from the same sample in a study of control samples from healthy donors and cancer patients. Sequenced by immunoSEQ multiplex PCR; TCRdb stores in-frame clones only, minus some. The sample has about 140,000 clones; around 94% are singletons. The sample consisted of blood. The receptors were sampled from a man between 35 and 55 years old in good health.

The CDR3 spells CSVEASVGGEKLFF. The CDR3 nucleotides read TGCAGCGTTGAAGCCTCGGTTGGGGGCGAAAAACTGTTTTTT. The genes are TRBV29-1 and TRBJ1-4, with D perhaps TRBD1 (6 bases). The CDR3 covers 14 residues. Germline V gene sequence: CDR1 SQVTM, CDR2 ANQGSEA. The V gene lost 1 base and the J gene lost 8 bases, with 14 bases spanning the gap.

The gene calls are TRBV5-1 and TRBJ1-2; D is possibly TRBD1 (6 bases). Trimming stripped 4 bases from V and 8 bases from J, with 15 bases between. The CDR3 loop spans 13 amino acids. Per the germline V gene, CDR1 is SGHRS and CDR2 is YFSETQ. This CDR3 reads CASSQQGPGGYTF. The CDR3 nucleotides are TGCGCCAGCAGCCAACAGGGTCCAGGAGGCTACACCTTC.

The rearrangement joins TRBV4-3 to TRBJ2-7; 8 positions match TRBD1. This CDR3 has 16 residues. Germline V gene data show CDR1 as LGHNA and CDR2 as YSLEER. With V trimmed by 0 bases and J by 0 bases, 4 bases remained unmatched. DNA of the CDR3: TGCGCCAGCAGCCAAGACGGACAGGGAGACTCCTACGAGCAGTACTTC. Its protein product is CASSQDGQGDSYEQYF.

The chain carries TRBV5-1 and TRBJ2-2; D might be TRBD1 or TRBD2, each matching 5 bases. The CDR3 runs 17 residues. V shed 1 base and J shed 0 bases, with 13 bases lying between them. The V gene's germline CDR1 is SGHRS and CDR2 YFSETQ. The CDR3 reads CASSLRLRGANTGELFF. As DNA, the CDR3 is TGCGCCAGCAGCTTGCGGTTAAGGGGAGCGAACACCGGGGAGCTGTTTTTT.

V gene TRBV6-5 combines with J gene TRBJ2-1; 9 positions agree with TRBD1. Trimming cost V 7 bases and J 7 bases; bases outside gene matches: 11. Germline CDR1 MNHEY, CDR2 SVGAGI. The CDR3 extends over 15 amino acids. For the CDR3, the DNA is TGTGCCAGCATACGCCCCGGGACAGGGTTAAATGAGCAGTTCTTC. Amino acid sequence: CASIRPGTGLNEQFF.

This chain links TRBV29-1 with TRBJ1-4; 10 nucleotides agree with TRBD1. CDR1 and CDR2 (germline): SQVTM, ANQGSEA. The length of the CDR3 is 13 residues. Losses at the gene ends were 6 bases for V and 6 bases for J; bases not matched to a gene: 4. The chain's CDR3 is CSVRQGAHEKLFF. CDR3 bases: TGCAGCGTACGACAGGGGGCGCATGAAAAACTGTTTTTT. Based on the CDR3 plus reference TRBV29-1 and TRBJ1-4, the full variable domain is SAVISQKPSRDICQRGTSLTIQCQVDSQVTMMFWYRQQPGQSLTLIATANQGSEATYESGFVIDKFPISRPNLTFSTLTVSNMSPEDSSIYLCSVRQGAHEKLFFGSGTQLSVL.

The rearrangement joins TRBV6-6 to TRBJ2-2; 12 bases line up with TRBD2. CDR1 is MNHNY and CDR2 is SVGAGI in the germline V gene (reference sequence). V was pared by 5 bases and J by 0 bases, with 4 bases of the junction left unmatched. The CDR3 is 17 residues long. The CDR3 DNA is TGTGCCAGCAGTCCGGGACTAGCGGGTTCGAACACCGGGGAGCTGTTTTTT. Protein: CASSPGLAGSNTGELFF.

The V gene is TRBV10-3, the J gene TRBJ2-1; 13 positions match TRBD2. V lost 4 bases, J lost 5 bases, and 8 bases stayed unmatched. The CDR3 is 17 amino acids. The germline CDR1 and CDR2 sequences are ENHRY and SYGVKD. This CDR3 reads CAISGGLAGVGNNEQFF. The CDR3 coding sequence is TGTGCCATCAGTGGTGGACTAGCGGGGGTAGGCAACAATGAGCAGTTCTTC.

A single count supports this clone. This chain connects TRBV13 to TRBJ2-2; a possible D gene is TRBD2 (5 bases). The length of the CDR3 is 15 residues. V lost 5 bases and J lost 0, with 10 bases in between. Germline CDR1 reads PRHDT; CDR2 reads FYEKMQ (reference sequence). The CDR3 DNA reads as TGTGCCAGCAGCCCGTGGACTGCGAACACCGGGGAGCTGTTTTTT. Its translation is CASSPWTANTGELFF.

The chain joins TRBV7-9 to TRBJ2-7, with 7 bases lining up with TRBD1. V lost 5 bases and J lost 9; bases outside the gene matches: 13. Germline V CDR1 and CDR2: SEHNR, FQNEAQ (reference sequence). CDR3 size: 14 residues. The DNA for the CDR3 is TGTGCCAGCAGCCAACCGGACAGGCAAATGGGGCAGTACTTC. It translates to CASSQPDRQMGQYF.

CDR3 nucleotides: TGTGCCACCAGCCAAGAGATAGTACAGGGTGGATCTGAAGCTTTCTTT. Protein sequence: CATSQEIVQGGSEAFF. The J gene is TRBJ1-1, the V gene TRBV15; D might be TRBD1 (6 bases). CDR3 length: 16 residues. Between the trimmed V and J ends, which lost 5 bases and 6 bases, there was a span of 22 bases. CDR1 and CDR2 from the germline V gene are LNHNV and YYDKDF (reference sequence).

The rearrangement links TRBV5-1 to TRBJ1-6; 8 nucleotides match TRBD1. V trimming: 4 bases; J trimming: 6 bases; junction bases outside the gene matches: 15. Germline-derived CDR1 and CDR2 are SGHRS and YFSETQ. CDR3 length equals 18 residues. CDR3 sequence reads: CASSRYPQTGEANSPLHF. DNA of the CDR3: TGCGCCAGCAGCCGTTACCCCCAGACAGGGGAGGCTAATTCACCCCTCCACTTT.

V gene TRBV9 combines with J gene TRBJ2-1; 9 bases map to TRBD2. The V segment lost 6 bases and the J segment 6 bases; nucleotides outside the gene matches: 16. The CDR3 totals 17 residues. Germline loops: CDR1 SGDLS, CDR2 YYNGEE. DNA of the CDR3: TGTGCCAGCACCCTGACCCCATTGCGGGGGGGCATCAATGAGCAGTTCTTC. Translating gives CASTLTPLRGGINEQFF.

V is TRBV4-3 and J is TRBJ2-5; D remains unclear. The CDR3 totals 14 residues. Germline V gene lookup returns CDR1 LGHNA and CDR2 YSLEER. Trimming took off 1 base at V and 2 bases at J, with 8 bases between the two ends. CDR3 amino acids: CASSQGRWQETQYF. For the CDR3, the DNA is TGCGCCAGCAGCCAAGGTCGGTGGCAAGAGACCCAGTACTTC.

This clone was found once. This chain links TRBV4-1 with TRBJ2-5; the D gene could be TRBD1 or TRBD2 (7 bases each). The CDR3 spans 16 residues. Germline lookup yields CDR1 MGHRA and CDR2 YSYEKL. V gave up 0 bases and J gave up 2 bases, with 13 bases separating them. Here the CDR3 reads CASSQDARGGQETQYF. The CDR3 nucleotides read TGCGCCAGCAGCCAAGATGCCAGGGGGGGACAAGAGACCCAGTACTTC.

The chain recombines TRBV6-1 with TRBJ2-7, with no clear D. Germline CDR1 MNHNS, CDR2 SASEGT. The CDR3 runs to 13 residues. The V and J ends lost 0 bases and 9 bases respectively, with 12 bases between them. This CDR3 is CASSEAFSPRQYF. DNA for the CDR3: TGTGCCAGCAGTGAAGCGTTCTCCCCCAGGCAGTACTTC.

The genes are TRBV18 and TRBJ1-1, with a weak D call TRBD1 (6 bases). This CDR3 region has 12 residues. Germline V gene lookup returns CDR1 KGHSH and CDR2 LQKENI. Trimming removed 8 bases at V and 2 bases at J, with 9 bases between. CDR3 sequence (DNA): TGTGCCAGCATCAGGGGAAACACTGAAGCTTTCTTT. Translation gives CASIRGNTEAFF.

This chain links TRBV12-2 with TRBJ1-2. TRBV12-2 is annotated as a pseudogene. The CDR3 is 11 amino acids. CDR3 region: CASRPGGGNTF. CDR3 in DNA: TGTGCAAGTCGCCCCGGGGGGGGGAACACCTTC.

V gene TRBV5-6 combines with J gene TRBJ1-4; D might be TRBD1 (5 bases). Germline-derived CDR1 and CDR2 are SGHDT and YYEEEE. The CDR3 length is 12 residues. Between the trimmed V and J ends, which lost 2 bases and 13 bases, there was a span of 12 bases. The CDR3 nucleotides are TGTGCCAGCAGCTTAGGGGCCACAGGACTGTTTTTT. Translating it yields CASSLGATGLFF.

V usage is TRBV4-1 and J usage is TRBJ2-7; 8 positions match TRBD2. CDR3 length equals 15 residues. Germline V CDR1 and CDR2: MGHRA, YSYEKL. V shed 0 bases and J 2 bases; nucleotides not matched to a gene: 3. The CDR3 nucleotides read TGCGCCAGCAGCCAAGAACTAGCGGCCACCTACGAGCAGTACTTC. It codes for CASSQELAATYEQYF.

On this clone: One end of the junction varies from germline; a read error may be responsible. The chain has TRBV11-2 and TRBJ1-1, with 8 positions matching TRBD1. The CDR3 loop spans 14 amino acids. The germline V gene has CDR1 SGHAT and CDR2 FQNNGV. CDR3 coding DNA: TGTGCCAGCAGCTCCCGGCGTCAGGGGGCACGTCGAATCTTT. This encodes CASSSRRQGARRIF.

The chain joins TRBV10-3 to TRBJ2-6; 7 bases are shared with TRBD1. This CDR3 has 17 amino acids. Trimming took 4 bases from V and 0 from J; bases not matched to a gene: 6. In germline, CDR1 is ENHRY, CDR2 SYGVKD. Here the CDR3 DNA reads TGTGCCATCAGTGCGGGACAGCTAGGCTCTGGGGCCAACGTCCTGACTTTC. As protein: CAISAGQLGSGANVLTF.

The chain employs TRBV9 and TRBJ2-1; a possible D gene is TRBD2 (5 bases). Trimming removed 3 bases at V and 6 bases at J, with 19 bases between. The germline CDR1 and CDR2 sequences are SGDLS and YYNGEE. CDR3 size: 16 residues. The CDR3 loop is CASSGSSPGVINEQFF. As DNA, the CDR3 is TGTGCCAGCAGCGGCAGTTCTCCCGGGGTAATCAATGAGCAGTTCTTC.

This sequence joins TRBV25-1 and TRBJ1-1; the D gene is possibly TRBD1 (5 bases). The CDR3 is made up of 15 amino acids. Germline CDR1 MGHDK, CDR2 SYGVNS. V was clipped by 7 bases and J by 3 bases, with 18 bases between them. CDR3 DNA: TGTGCCAGCATATTTTCGGATGAGGGGCACACTGAAGCTTTCTTT. Its protein is CASIFSDEGHTEAFF.

This clone was detected once. This sequence joins TRBV4-3 and TRBJ1-2, with TRBD1 as a possible D gene (5 bases). CDR3 size: 15 residues. Germline loops: CDR1 LGHNA, CDR2 YSLEER. Deletions cut 0 bases from V and 5 bases from J, with 13 bases between. In DNA form, the CDR3 reads TGCGCCAGCAGCCAAGATCGAGGGGCAAGATATGGCTACACCTTC. Amino acids: CASSQDRGARYGYTF.

Points on this clone: Other DNA variants within this sample encode the same CDR3. The rearrangement uses TRBV5-1 and TRBJ2-7; 8 positions match TRBD2. The CDR3 runs 14 residues. CDR1 SGHRS and CDR2 YFSETQ come from the germline V gene. V lost 2 bases, J lost 3 bases, and 4 bases stayed unmatched. The CDR3 region is CASSLERGSYEQYF. CDR3 sequence (DNA): TGCGCCAGCAGCTTAGAGCGGGGGAGCTACGAGCAGTACTTC. The whole variable domain, remainder taken from reference TRBV5-1 and TRBJ2-7, is KAGVTQTPRYLIKTRGQQVTLSCSPISGHRSVSWYQQTPGQGLQFLFEYFSETQRNKGNFPGRFSGRQFSNSRSEMNVSTLELGDSALYLCASSLERGSYEQYFGPGTRLTVT.

The CDR3 loop reads CASSLLEGVTGELFF. The CDR3 DNA sequence: TGTGCCAGCAGCTTACTGGAGGGAGTAACCGGGGAGCTGTTTTTT. The chain uses TRBV5-6 and TRBJ2-2; D perhaps matches TRBD2 (6 bases). This CDR3 contains 15 residues. With 2 bases removed from V and 5 bases from J, the gap between germline ends came to 13 bases. In germline, CDR1 is SGHDT, CDR2 YYEEEE.

Details on this clone: The junction differs from germline at one of its ends, possibly a read error. DNA for the CDR3: TGTGCCAGCAGTGAATCAGGGACAGTGTACTTC. The encoded protein is CASSESGTVYF. This chain connects TRBV25-1 to TRBJ1-2; 7 bases are a match to TRBD1. CDR1 MGHDK and CDR2 SYGVNS come from the germline V gene. This CDR3 is built from 11 residues.

This sequence joins TRBV15 and TRBJ1-2, with D maybe TRBD1 (5 bases). The germline V gene has CDR1 LNHNV and CDR2 YYDKDF (reference sequence). There are 14 residues in the CDR3. The V end was cut by 0 bases, the J end by 3 bases, with 8 bases between. CDR3 bases: TGTGCCACCAGCAGAGACCCGGGGGACTATGGCTACACCTTC. It yields the protein CATSRDPGDYGYTF.

This chain uses TRBV28 with TRBJ2-3; D call uncertain. This CDR3 is 15 amino acids long. Germline-derived CDR1 and CDR2 are MDHEN and SYDVKM. The V and J ends lost 3 bases and 2 bases respectively, with 12 bases between them. In nucleotides, the CDR3 is TGTGCCAGCAGTTTTCTCCAGCTATTCACAGATACGCAGTATTTT. Translated: CASSFLQLFTDTQYF.